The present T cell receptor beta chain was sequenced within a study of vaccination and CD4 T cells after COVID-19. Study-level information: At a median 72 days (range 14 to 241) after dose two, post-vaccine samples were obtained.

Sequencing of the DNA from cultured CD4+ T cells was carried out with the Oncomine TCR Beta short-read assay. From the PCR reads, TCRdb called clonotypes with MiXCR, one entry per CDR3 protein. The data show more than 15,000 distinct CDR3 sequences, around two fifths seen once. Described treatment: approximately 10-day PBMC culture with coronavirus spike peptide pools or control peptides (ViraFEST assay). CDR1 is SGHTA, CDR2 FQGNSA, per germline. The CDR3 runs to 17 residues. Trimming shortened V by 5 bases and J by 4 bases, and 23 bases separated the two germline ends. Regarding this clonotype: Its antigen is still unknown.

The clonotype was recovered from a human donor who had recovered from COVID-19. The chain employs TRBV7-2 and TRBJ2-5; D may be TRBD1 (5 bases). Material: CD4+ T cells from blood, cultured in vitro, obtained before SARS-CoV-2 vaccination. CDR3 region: CASSQVGTQLRGETQYF. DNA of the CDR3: TGTGCCAGCAGCCAAGTGGGCACGCAGTTAAGGGGAGAGACCCAGTACTTC.